The T cell receptor beta chain described here comes from a study of CD8 T cells in Susac syndrome. Across the study: Active disease was present in about 6 of the sequenced Susac syndrome patients, whereas fewer than ten of them were in remission. Points from the study as a whole: The TCR sequencing and HLA analysis in the study involved a relatively small number of individuals, as the study acknowledged.

An amount of RNA that ranged from roughly 0.5 to 1 ug was reverse transcribed with random hexamers. TCRdb processed the immunoSEQ multiplex PCR reads anew with MiXCR; each CDR3 protein has one entry. The sample holds about 200,000 distinct CDR3 sequences, 90% to 95% seen once. CDR3 length equals 13 residues. Germline CDR1 and CDR2: SSHAT and FNYEAQ (reference sequence). On this clonotype: Antigen unknown. At one end, the junction sequence differs from germline, possibly due to a read error.

The sample consisted of CD4+ T cells from PBMCs. The genes are TRBV7-7 and TRBJ2-5; maybe TRBD1 (6 bases). The clonotype comes from a human donor with Susac syndrome. The CDR3 region is CASSTRTAETQYF. The DNA for the CDR3 is TGTGCTAGCAGCACCCGGACAGCAGAGACCCAGTACTTC.